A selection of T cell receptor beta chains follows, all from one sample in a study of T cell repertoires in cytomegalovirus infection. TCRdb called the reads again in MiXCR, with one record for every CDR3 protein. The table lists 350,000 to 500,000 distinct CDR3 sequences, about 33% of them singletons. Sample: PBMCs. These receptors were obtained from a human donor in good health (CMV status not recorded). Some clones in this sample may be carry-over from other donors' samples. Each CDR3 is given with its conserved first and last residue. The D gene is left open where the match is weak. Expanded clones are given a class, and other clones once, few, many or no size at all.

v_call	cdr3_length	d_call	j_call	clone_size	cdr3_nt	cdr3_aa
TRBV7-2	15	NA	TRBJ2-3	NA	TGTGCCAGAATGGAGGGAAACCATATCACAGATACGAAGTATTTT	CARMEGNHITDTKYF
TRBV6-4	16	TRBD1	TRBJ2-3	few	TGTGCCAGCAGTGACTCGAGGGGACAGGGGGCAGATACGCAGTATTTT	CASSDSRGQGADTQYF
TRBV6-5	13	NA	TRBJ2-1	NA	TGTGCCAGCAGTTACTCGGGGGGCTTAGAGCAGTTCTTC	CASSYSGGLEQFF
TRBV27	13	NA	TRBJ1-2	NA	TGTGCCAGCAGTTCAATAGTGCAGGGTGGCTACACCTTC	CASSSIVQGGYTF
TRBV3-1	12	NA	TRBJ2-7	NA	TGTGCCAGCAGCCAGCGCCCCTACGAGCAGTACTTC	CASSQRPYEQYF
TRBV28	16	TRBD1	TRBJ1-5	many	TGTGCCAGCAGTTTAATGGGGACAGGGTTGAGTCAGCCCCAGCATTTT	CASSLMGTGLSQPQHF
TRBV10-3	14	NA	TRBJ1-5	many	TGTGCCATCAGTGAGAGTACGGATAATCAGCCCCAGCATTTT	CAISESTDNQPQHF
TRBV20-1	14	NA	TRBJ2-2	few	TGCAGTGCTACCGTCTGGGGTGACACCGGGGAGCTGTTTTTT	CSATVWGDTGELFF
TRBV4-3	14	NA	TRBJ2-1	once	TGCGCCAGCAGCCAAGACCGCGGATACAATGAGCAGTTCTTC	CASSQDRGYNEQFF
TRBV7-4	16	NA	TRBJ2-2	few	TGTGCCAGCAGCCACTTACCCCTCCTGAACACCGGGGAGCTGTTTTTT	CASSHLPLLNTGELFF
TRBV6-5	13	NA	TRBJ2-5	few	TGTGCCAGCAGTTACTGGGGACAAGAGACCCAGTACTTC	CASSYWGQETQYF
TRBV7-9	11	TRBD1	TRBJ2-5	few	TGTGCCAGCAGCTTAGCACAGGGGCACCACTTC	CASSLAQGHHF
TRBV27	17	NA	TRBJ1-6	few	TGTGCCAGCAGTCTCACAGGGTGGGGGATCTATAATTCACCCCTCCACTTT	CASSLTGWGIYNSPLHF
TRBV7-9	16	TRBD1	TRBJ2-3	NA	TGTGCCAGCAGAGGGCGACAGGGGCGGGCCACAGATACGCAGTATTTT	CASRGRQGRATDTQYF
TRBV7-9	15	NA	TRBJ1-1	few	TGTGCCAGCATCGACCGAGGACGGATGAACACTGAAGCTTTCTTT	CASIDRGRMNTEAFF
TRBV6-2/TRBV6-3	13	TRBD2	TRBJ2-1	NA	TGTGCCAGCAGTTACCCGGGGGGGCCTGAGCAGTTCTTC	CASSYPGGPEQFF
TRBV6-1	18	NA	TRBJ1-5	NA	TGTGCCAGCAGTCCCGTTTCTGGACAGTTCGGAGGCAATCAGCCCCAGCATTTT	CASSPVSGQFGGNQPQHF
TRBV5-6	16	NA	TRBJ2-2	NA	TGTGCCAGCAGCTTGGAAGGGGGGACCAACACCGGGGAGCTGTTTTTT	CASSLEGGTNTGELFF
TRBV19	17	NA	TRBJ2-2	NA	TGTGCCAGTAGTATAGATCGGGATTGGTGGACGGTCGGGGAGCTGTTTTTT	CASSIDRDWWTVGELFF
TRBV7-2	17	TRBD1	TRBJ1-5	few	TGTGCCAGCAGCTTAGGGCGACAGGGAGGAAGCAATCAGCCCCAGCATTTT	CASSLGRQGGSNQPQHF
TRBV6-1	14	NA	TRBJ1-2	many	TGTGCCAGCAGTGAAGAAGCAGGAATGTATGGCTACACCTTC	CASSEEAGMYGYTF
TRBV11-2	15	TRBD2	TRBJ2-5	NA	TGTGCCAGCAGCTTAGACCTTGGACTAGAAGAGACCCAGTACTTC	CASSLDLGLEETQYF
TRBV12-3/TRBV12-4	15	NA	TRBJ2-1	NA	TGTGCCAGCAGTCCGCTTGGCGGGAACTACAATGAGCAGTTCTTC	CASSPLGGNYNEQFF
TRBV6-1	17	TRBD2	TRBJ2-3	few	TGTGCCAGCAGTGATAATGTAGCGGGGGCTAGCACAGATACGCAGTATTTT	CASSDNVAGASTDTQYF
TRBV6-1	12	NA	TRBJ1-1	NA	TGTGCCAGCACCAACAGGAACACTGAAGCTTTCTTT	CASTNRNTEAFF
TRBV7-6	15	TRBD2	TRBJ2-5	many	TGTGCCAGCACCTTAGAGCGGGGGAAAGCGGAGACCCAGTACTTC	CASTLERGKAETQYF
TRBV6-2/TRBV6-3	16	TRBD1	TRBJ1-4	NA	TGTGCCAGCAGTTACTCGCGGGACAGGAACGGTGAAAAACTGTTTTTT	CASSYSRDRNGEKLFF
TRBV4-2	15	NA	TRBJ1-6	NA	TGTGCCAGCAGCGGGGTCGGAGGGTCAAATTCACCCCTCCACTTT	CASSGVGGSNSPLHF
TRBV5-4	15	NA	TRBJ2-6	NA	TGTGCCAGCAGCATCGACAGGTCTGGGGCCAACGTCCTGACTTTC	CASSIDRSGANVLTF
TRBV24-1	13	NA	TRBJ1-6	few	TGTGCCACCTCGACAGGTGCGAATTCACCCCTCCACTTT	CATSTGANSPLHF
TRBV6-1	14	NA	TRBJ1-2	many	TGTGCCAGCGACCACTTACAGGGTATCTATGGCTACACCTTC	CASDHLQGIYGYTF
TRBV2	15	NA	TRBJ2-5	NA	TGTGCCAGCAGTGACTGGGGGCAGTACCAAGAGACCCAGTACTTC	CASSDWGQYQETQYF
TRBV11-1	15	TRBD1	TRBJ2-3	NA	TGTGCCAGCAGCTTTCGGACAGGGATCGCAGATACGCAGTATTTT	CASSFRTGIADTQYF
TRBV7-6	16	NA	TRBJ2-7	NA	TGTGCCAGCAGCCCCGGGACGGGGAACGTTGCCTACGAGCAGTACTTC	CASSPGTGNVAYEQYF
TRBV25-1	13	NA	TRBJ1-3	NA	TGTGCCAGCAGTGAACCTTGGGGATACACCATATATTTT	CASSEPWGYTIYF
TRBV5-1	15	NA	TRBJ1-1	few	TGCGCCAGCAGCTTGGTGGGGGGGCCTGTAGCTGAAGCTTTCTTT	CASSLVGGPVAEAFF
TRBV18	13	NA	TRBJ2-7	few	TGTGCCAGCTCACCACCGTCACAGGGAGAGCAGTACTTC	CASSPPSQGEQYF